The 18 T cell receptor beta chains listed next were all sequenced from one sample in a study of blood T cells in healthy people across ages. Alongside a J-beta primer mix, a sample-barcoded 5' primer served in a second PCR lasting about 7 to 11 cycles. TCRdb redid the calling of the 5' RACE reads with MiXCR, one entry per CDR3 protein. This sample carries around 1,700,000 distinct CDR3 sequences, roughly 27% of them seen once, and the ten largest clones take 7.7%. The sequenced sample was blood. These TCRs come from a woman aged 25-40 years in good health.

In its sample, this clonotype was seen many times. The chain has TRBV20-1 and TRBJ2-1; D gene ambiguous. The germline V gene encodes CDR1 DFQATT and CDR2 SNEGSKA (reference sequence). The CDR3 length is 12 residues. Trimming shortened V by 3 bases and J by 4 bases, and 7 bases separated the two germline ends. The CDR3 loop is CSASRNYNEQFF. The CDR3 region has the DNA TGCAGTGCTAGTAGAAATTACAATGAGCAGTTCTTC.

This clonotype has at least ten counts. The chain has TRBV12-5 and TRBJ2-7; D might be TRBD1 (5 bases). The CDR3 extends over 14 amino acids. The V gene's germline CDR1 is LGHNT and CDR2 FRNRAP. V lost 6 bases and J lost 2, with 14 bases in between. The CDR3 region is CASGPGLDPYEQYF. DNA for the CDR3: TGTGCTAGTGGCCCAGGGCTAGATCCCTACGAGCAGTACTTC.

V is TRBV20-1 and J is TRBJ1-6, with D possibly TRBD1 on 5 matching bases. Germline assignment: CDR1 DFQATT and CDR2 SNEGSKA (reference sequence). This CDR3 has 16 amino acids. Trimming took off 3 bases at V and 7 bases at J, with 19 bases between the two ends. This chain's CDR3 is CSASPRRGFKNSPLHF. Here the CDR3 DNA reads TGCAGTGCTAGCCCTCGGAGGGGTTTTAAAAATTCACCCCTCCACTTT.

This clonotype was seen only a few times. The rearrangement uses TRBV20-1 and TRBJ1-1, with D hard to call. This CDR3 has 14 amino acids. The germline CDR1 and CDR2 sequences are DFQATT and SNEGSKA (reference sequence). Trimming took off 1 base at V and 0 bases at J, with 9 bases between the two ends. The DNA for the CDR3 is TGCAGTGCTAGAGTTGGCAACATGAACACTGAAGCTTTCTTT. Protein: CSARVGNMNTEAFF.

Remarks on this clonotype: The junction departs from germline at one end; a sequencing error may be responsible. This chain links TRBV12-3 or TRBV12-4 with TRBJ2-1; no clear D. CDR3 size: 14 residues. In nucleotides, the CDR3 is TGTGCCAGCAGTTTTTCACTAAGCTACAATGGGCAGTTCTTC. This gives the protein CASSFSLSYNGQFF.

The chain carries TRBV12-3 or TRBV12-4 and TRBJ2-1; the match to TRBD1 covers 7 bases. Germline trimming cut 5 bases from V and 3 bases from J; bases unmatched to any gene: 10. The CDR3 runs to 16 residues. CDR3 loop: CASSRHGDSNYNEQFF. The CDR3 bases are TGTGCCAGCAGTCGCCACGGGGACAGTAACTACAATGAGCAGTTCTTC.

This clonotype was counted only a few times. The rearrangement links TRBV7-9 to TRBJ2-5; a weak D match, TRBD2 (5 bases). The V end was cut by 4 bases, the J end by 2 bases, with 11 bases between. This CDR3 comprises 14 residues. Germline V gene lookup returns CDR1 SEHNR and CDR2 FQNEAQ (reference sequence). Written as DNA, the CDR3 is TGTGCCAGCAGCTCTCACGGGGTACAAGAGACCCAGTACTTC. Its protein product is CASSSHGVQETQYF.

This clonotype was counted between two and nine times. This sequence joins TRBV5-1 and TRBJ2-1; TRBD2 matches at 12 bases. CDR1 SGHRS and CDR2 YFSETQ come from the germline V gene. The length of the CDR3 is 16 residues. V was pared by 3 bases and J by 15 bases, with 16 bases of the junction left unmatched. The CDR3 DNA sequence: TGCGCCAGCAGCTCTCCCACCGCTAGCGGGGGGGCCAATTGGTTCTTC. It specifies CASSSPTASGGANWFF.

This clonotype was seen many times. DNA for the CDR3: TGCGCCAGCAGTCACGGGGCGGACACTGAAGCTTTCTTT. It encodes CASSHGADTEAFF. V gene TRBV5-1 combines with J gene TRBJ1-1; possible D gene TRBD1, 5 bases. Germline CDR1 and CDR2: SGHRS and YFSETQ. V was pared by 5 bases and J by 3 bases, with 11 bases between. The CDR3 is 13 amino acids.

This chain connects TRBV10-2 to TRBJ2-5; the match to TRBD1 covers 10 bases. The CDR3 runs to 15 residues. Germline values: CDR1 WSHSY, CDR2 SAAADI. Losses at the gene ends were 2 bases for V and 4 bases for J; bases not matched to a gene: 4. The CDR3 sequence is CASSEDRGLGETQYF. The CDR3 nucleotides are TGCGCCAGCAGTGAGGACAGGGGGCTAGGAGAGACCCAGTACTTC.

The chain carries TRBV12-3 or TRBV12-4 and TRBJ2-4; TRBD1 matches 9 bases. This CDR3 region has 19 residues. Losses at the gene ends were 3 bases for V and 1 base for J; bases not matched to a gene: 13. The CDR3 protein is CASSFGLDRGGVAKNIQYF. The CDR3 coding sequence is TGTGCCAGCAGTTTTGGTTTGGACAGGGGCGGCGTTGCCAAAAACATTCAGTACTTC.

A single count supports this clonotype. The chain couples TRBV15 to TRBJ1-2, with D hard to call. The V gene lost 0 bases and the J gene lost 1 base, with 15 bases spanning the gap. This CDR3 is built from 17 residues. Germline CDR1 reads LNHNV; CDR2 reads YYDKDF (reference sequence). The CDR3: CATSRDLEETGNYGYTF. The DNA of the CDR3 is TGTGCCACCAGCAGAGATTTGGAAGAGACGGGTAACTATGGCTACACCTTC. Variable domain in full (rest from reference TRBV15 and TRBJ1-2): DAMVIQNPRYQVTQFGKPVTLSCSQTLNHNVMYWYQQKSSQAPKLLFHYYDKDFNNEADTPDNFQSRRPNTSFCFLDIRSPGLGDTAMYLCATSRDLEETGNYGYTFGSGTRLTVV.

This clonotype was seen only once. The chain has TRBV2 and TRBJ1-1, with a possible D match to TRBD1 (5 bases). Trimming removed 4 bases from V and 6 bases from J, with 21 bases in between. This CDR3 has 16 residues. CDR1 is SNHLY, CDR2 FYNNEI, per germline. CDR3 bases: TGTGCCAGCAGTGGGGGGTCGGGATGGTCGAGGTCTGAAGCTTTCTTT. Amino acids: CASSGGSGWSRSEAFF.

The V call is TRBV7-9, the J call TRBJ1-1, with D possibly TRBD1 on 6 matching bases. V was clipped by 1 base and J by 3 bases, with 15 bases between them. CDR3 length equals 16 residues. Germline V gene data show CDR1 as SEHNR and CDR2 as FQNEAQ (reference sequence). The CDR3 nucleotides are TGTGCCAGCAGCTTAGGGGCGACAGGCGGGGACACTGAAGCTTTCTTT. Translating gives CASSLGATGGDTEAFF. Complete variable domain (other parts from reference TRBV7-9 and TRBJ1-1): DTGVSQNPRHKITKRGQNVTFRCDPISEHNRLYWYRQTLGQGPEFLTYFQNEAQLEKSRLLSDRFSAERPKGSFSTLEIQRTEQGDSAMYLCASSLGATGGDTEAFFGQGTRLTVV.

About this clonotype: One end of the junction does not line up with germline, which may come from a read error. This chain links TRBV7-3 with TRBJ2-7, with 7 bases lining up with TRBD2. CDR3 size: 19 residues. The germline gives CDR1 SGHTA, CDR2 FQGTGA. CDR3 DNA: TGTGCCATCAGCTTCAAGGGCCTAGCGGCCACCTTTTACTTCTACGAGCAGTACTTC. Translated: CAISFKGLAATFYFYEQYF.

This clonotype was found many times. The chain employs TRBV20-1 and TRBJ2-5; tentative D call: TRBD1 (6 bases). From germline, CDR1 is DFQATT and CDR2 SNEGSKA (reference sequence). Trimming cost V 2 bases and J 3 bases, with 22 bases left between them. CDR3 length equals 17 residues. This CDR3 reads CSARYGVRVGGKETQYF. CDR3 sequence (DNA): TGCAGTGCTAGATATGGAGTCAGGGTTGGGGGCAAAGAGACCCAGTACTTC.

This chain joins TRBV7-3 and TRBJ1-1, with D hard to call. Germline V lookup: CDR1 SGHTA, CDR2 FQGTGA. This CDR3 is 15 amino acids long. Trimming took off 5 bases at V and 3 bases at J, with 16 bases between the two ends. DNA for the CDR3: TGTGCCAGCAGCATAGGACGCCAGTGGGACACTGAAGCTTTCTTT. It translates to CASSIGRQWDTEAFF.

The CDR3 DNA reads as TGTGCCAGCAGGCTGACAGGGGGCTTTTCTAACTATGGCTACACCTTC. It yields the protein CASRLTGGFSNYGYTF. V gene TRBV11-2 combines with J gene TRBJ1-2; 10 bases match TRBD1. Germline CDR1 is SGHAT and CDR2 is FQNNGV. The trim removed 6 bases at V and 0 bases at J, leaving 7 bases unmatched. The CDR3 has 16 residues.